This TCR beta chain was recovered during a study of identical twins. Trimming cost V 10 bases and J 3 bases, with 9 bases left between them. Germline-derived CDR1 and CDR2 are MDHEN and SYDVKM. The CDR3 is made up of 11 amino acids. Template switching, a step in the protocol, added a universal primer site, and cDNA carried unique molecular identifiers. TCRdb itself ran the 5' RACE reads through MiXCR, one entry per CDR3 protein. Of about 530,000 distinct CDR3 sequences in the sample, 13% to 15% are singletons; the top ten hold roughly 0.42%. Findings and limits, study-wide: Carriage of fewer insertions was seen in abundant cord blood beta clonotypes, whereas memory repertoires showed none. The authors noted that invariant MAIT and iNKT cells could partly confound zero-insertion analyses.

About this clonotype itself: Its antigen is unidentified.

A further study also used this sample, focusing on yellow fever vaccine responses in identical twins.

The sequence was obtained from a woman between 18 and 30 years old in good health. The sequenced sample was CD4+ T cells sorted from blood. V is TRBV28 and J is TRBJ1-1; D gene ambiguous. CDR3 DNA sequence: TGTGCCATCTGGAGGGACACTGAAGCTTTCTTT. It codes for CAIWRDTEAFF. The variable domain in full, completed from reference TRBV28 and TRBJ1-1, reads DVKVTQSSRYLVKRTGEKVFLECVQDMDHENMFWYRQDPGLGLRLIYFSYDVKMKEKGDIPEGYSVSREKKERFSLILESASTNQTSMYLCAIWRDTEAFFGQGTRLTVV.